These 24 T cell receptor beta chains share one sample of origin, sequenced in a study of control samples from healthy donors and cancer patients. The assay was immunoSEQ multiplex PCR, and TCRdb's table has in-frame clones only and misses some. Among more than 20,000 clones listed, around 90% were seen once. The sample consisted of PBMCs. These receptors originate from a man aged 50 to 60 with lung cancer.

The chain combines TRBV11-2 with TRBJ2-1; D possibly uses TRBD1 or TRBD2 (5 bases each). CDR1 is SGHAT and CDR2 is FQNNGV in the germline V gene. The CDR3 is made up of 16 amino acids. Between the trimmed V and J ends, which lost 5 bases and 0 bases, there was a span of 14 bases. The CDR3 DNA is TGTGCCAGCAGCCGGGACGTGAGGGGCTCCTACAATGAGCAGTTCTTC. This codes for CASSRDVRGSYNEQFF. The entire variable domain, with the rest obtained from reference TRBV11-2 and TRBJ2-1, is as follows: EAGVAQSPRYKIIEKRQSVAFWCNPISGHATLYWYQQILGQGPKLLIQFQNNGVVDDSQLPKDRFSAERLKGVDSTLKIQPAKLEDSAVYLCASSRDVRGSYNEQFFGPGTRLTVL.

This clone was counted a single time. The CDR3: CASSLYRGMNTEAFF. The CDR3 nucleotides read TGTGCCAGCAGCTTGTACAGGGGCATGAACACTGAAGCTTTCTTT. The chain combines TRBV5-8 with TRBJ1-1; 7 bases map to TRBD1. The junction had 3 bases not matched to a gene; V was cut back by 1 base and J by 0 bases. CDR1 is SGHTS and CDR2 is YDEGEE in the germline V gene. This CDR3 is 15 amino acids long.

The rearrangement joins TRBV21-1 to TRBJ2-2; the table's D call, TRBD2, was not checked against the DNA. TRBV21-1 is a known pseudogene. The CDR3 sequence is 17 residues long. CDR3 DNA sequence: TGTGCCAGCAACCAACTGGGGCAGGGACTGAACACCGGGGAGCTGTTTTTT. Translating gives CASNQLGQGLNTGELFF.

This clone was detected only once. This chain links TRBV27 with TRBJ2-5; D is ambiguous. V lost 5 bases and J 2 bases, leaving 21 bases between the germline ends. CDR1 and CDR2 (germline): MNHEY, SMNVEV (reference sequence). This CDR3 comprises 17 residues. Here the CDR3 reads CASSPLSFGRKQETQYF. In nucleotides, the CDR3 is TGTGCCAGCAGTCCCCTTTCTTTCGGTCGGAAACAAGAGACCCAGTACTTC.

The chain recombines TRBV6-5 with TRBJ2-7; D possibly matches TRBD1 or TRBD2 (5 bases each). CDR1 is MNHEY, CDR2 SVGAGI, per germline. The CDR3 runs to 14 residues. V lost 5 bases and J lost 5, with 16 bases in between. CDR3 region: CASSRDHGDDEQYF. DNA for the CDR3: TGTGCCAGCAGTCGGGACCACGGGGACGACGAGCAGTACTTC.

The chain recombines TRBV6-5 with TRBJ2-2; D not resolved. Germline CDR1 MNHEY, CDR2 SVGAGI. This CDR3 has 13 amino acids. Here the CDR3 DNA reads TGTGGAGTGGGTCCACACAACACCGGGGAGCTGTTTTTT. Encoded protein: CGVGPHNTGELFF.

The gene calls are TRBV6-5 and TRBJ2-7, with TRBD2 as a possible D gene (5 bases). This CDR3 has 14 amino acids. Germline V lookup: CDR1 MNHEY, CDR2 SVGAGI. Trimming removed 4 bases at V and 1 base at J, with 11 bases between. CDR3 region: CASSWRTGSYEQYF. DNA of the CDR3: TGTGCCAGCAGTTGGCGGACGGGGTCCTACGAGCAGTACTTC.

The chain joins TRBV5-1 to TRBJ2-3, with TRBD2 matching over 12 bases. V shed 4 bases, J shed 0 bases, and the junction held 12 bases outside the gene matches. The CDR3 runs 19 residues. Germline CDR1 reads SGHRS; CDR2 reads YFSETQ. CDR3 protein: CASSPLGLAGGTSTDTQYF. The CDR3 DNA follows: TGCGCCAGCAGCCCCTTGGGGCTAGCGGGGGGGACTAGCACAGATACGCAGTATTTT.

The rearrangement uses TRBV11-3 and TRBJ2-1; D is undetermined. V was trimmed by 6 bases and J by 7 bases, leaving 10 bases between them. Germline loops: CDR1 SGHNT, CDR2 YENEEA. This CDR3 is built from 12 residues. This CDR3 reads CASSSTMNEQFF. The CDR3 DNA follows: TGTGCCAGCAGTTCGACAATGAATGAGCAGTTCTTC. The full variable domain, its missing parts supplied by reference TRBV11-3 and TRBJ2-1, is EAGVVQSPRYKIIEKKQPVAFWCNPISGHNTLYWYLQNLGQGPELLIRYENEEAVDDSQLPKDRFSAERLKGVDSTLKIQPAELGDSAVYLCASSSTMNEQFFGPGTRLTVL.

This chain links TRBV5-1 with TRBJ2-3; 12 bases line up with TRBD2. CDR1 is SGHRS, CDR2 YFSETQ, per germline. V lost 7 bases, J lost 6 bases, and 9 bases stayed unmatched. The CDR3 contains 15 residues. The CDR3 sequence: CASGSSGGAADTQYF. The CDR3 DNA reads TGCGCCAGCGGTTCTAGCGGGGGGGCCGCGGATACGCAGTATTTT.

The chain recombines TRBV5-1 with TRBJ2-1; perhaps TRBD2 as D (6 bases). CDR3 length equals 11 residues. Germline-derived CDR1 and CDR2 are SGHRS and YFSETQ. The V end lost 0 bases, the J end lost 12 bases, and 7 bases lay between the germline ends. The CDR3 here is CASSLEEGQFF. For the CDR3, the DNA is TGCGCCAGCAGCTTGGAGGAGGGGCAGTTCTTC.

The chain joins TRBV24-1 to TRBJ1-2; TRBD1 aligns across 8 bases. The CDR3 contains 15 residues. The germline gives CDR1 KGHDR, CDR2 SFDVKD. V dropped 4 bases and J dropped 4; count of bases not matched to a gene: 7. The CDR3 region has the DNA TGTGCCACCAGTGAGACGGACAGGGAATTCTATGGCTACACCTTC. The encoded protein is CATSETDREFYGYTF.

The chain joins TRBV9 to TRBJ2-5; 8 nucleotides line up with TRBD2. The V and J ends lost 7 bases and 4 bases, in that order; junction bases with no gene match: 12. The CDR3 consists of 15 residues. CDR1 SGDLS and CDR2 YYNGEE come from the germline V gene. CDR3 region: CASGAAGDPGETQYF. The CDR3 bases are TGTGCCAGCGGGGCAGCGGGGGACCCGGGAGAGACCCAGTACTTC. Based on the CDR3 plus reference TRBV9 and TRBJ2-5, the full variable domain is DSGVTQTPKHLITATGQRVTLRCSPRSGDLSVYWYQQSLDQGLQFLIQYYNGEERAKGNILERFSAQQFPDLHSELNLSSLELGDSALYFCASGAAGDPGETQYFGPGTRLLVL.

The rearrangement joins TRBV18 to TRBJ2-5; 7 bases fit TRBD2. V was pared by 2 bases and J by 1 base, with 4 bases of the junction left unmatched. The CDR3 consists of 15 residues. Germline loops: CDR1 KGHSH, CDR2 LQKENI. The CDR3 spells CASSPTSSGQETQYF. The CDR3 DNA is TGTGCCAGCTCACCAACCTCTAGCGGCCAAGAGACCCAGTACTTC.

V gene TRBV20-1 combines with J gene TRBJ2-3, with 7 bases identical to TRBD2. J lost 0 bases, V lost 3 bases, and 3 bases had no gene match. Germline assignment: CDR1 DFQATT and CDR2 SNEGSKA (reference sequence). This CDR3 is 14 amino acids long. The CDR3 DNA reads TGCAGTGCTAGTGGGGGGGTAAGCACAGATACGCAGTATTTT. This encodes CSASGGVSTDTQYF.

The J gene is TRBJ2-4, the V gene TRBV7-2; D is undetermined. In germline, CDR1 is SGHTA, CDR2 FQGNSA. CDR3 length: 13 amino acids. V was pared by 3 bases and J by 4 bases, with 7 bases between. The DNA of the CDR3 is TGTGCCAGCAGCTTTGACTTGAAAAACATTCAGTACTTC. As protein: CASSFDLKNIQYF.

This chain joins TRBV5-1 and TRBJ1-2, with TRBD1 identical over 8 bases. The germline gives CDR1 SGHRS, CDR2 YFSETQ. V was clipped by 4 bases and J by 4 bases; unmatched bases: 12. This CDR3 comprises 16 residues. The CDR3 reads CASSAGSGQEGYGYTF. The CDR3 coding sequence is TGCGCCAGCAGCGCAGGATCGGGACAGGAGGGCTATGGCTACACCTTC.

The chain joins TRBV10-1 to TRBJ2-1; 11 bases are a match to TRBD1. The CDR3 is 16 residues long. Germline CDR1 and CDR2: WNHNN and SYGVQD (reference sequence). J gave up 7 bases and V 4 bases, and 9 bases lay outside the gene matches. The CDR3 coding sequence is TGCGCCAGCAGTGGCCCAGGGACAGGGGGGGGAAATGAGCAGTTCTTC. Its protein is CASSGPGTGGGNEQFF.

The chain carries TRBV3-1 (or the pseudogene TRBV3-2) and TRBJ1-4; D is ambiguous. Trimming took off 4 bases at V and 5 bases at J, with 14 bases between the two ends. The CDR3 is made up of 15 amino acids. CDR1 is LGHDT, CDR2 YNNKEL, per germline (reference sequence). CDR3 DNA sequence: TGTGCCAGCAGCCCGAGGTCGACGGTCAATGAAAAACTGTTTTTT. Translation gives CASSPRSTVNEKLFF.

This chain joins TRBV3-1 (or the pseudogene TRBV3-2) and TRBJ2-5; 11 nucleotides align to TRBD2. The junction had 7 bases not matched to a gene; V was cut back by 1 base and J by 6 bases. Germline V gives CDR1 LGHDT, CDR2 YNNKEL (reference sequence). This CDR3 has 16 residues. The CDR3 coding sequence is TGTGCCAGCAGCCAAGGTGTAGCGGGGGGGCGAAAGACCCAGTACTTC. It codes for CASSQGVAGGRKTQYF.

This chain connects TRBV5-4 to TRBJ2-5, with D tentatively TRBD1 or TRBD2 (5 bases each). This CDR3 region has 15 residues. V gave up 1 base and J gave up 5 bases, with 15 bases separating them. CDR1 and CDR2 (germline): SGHNT, YYREEE (reference sequence). CDR3 region: CASSLKGRDWETQYF. The CDR3 nucleotides read TGTGCCAGCAGCTTGAAGGGGAGAGATTGGGAGACCCAGTACTTC.

This sequence joins TRBV7-2 and TRBJ2-3; D is unclear. This CDR3 contains 16 residues. CDR1 and CDR2 (germline): SGHTA, FQGNSA. Between the trimmed V and J ends, which lost 2 bases and 0 bases, there was a span of 12 bases. This CDR3 is CASSLRQAESTDTQYF. CDR3 DNA: TGTGCCAGCAGCTTAAGGCAGGCTGAAAGCACAGATACGCAGTATTTT. The variable domain in full, completed from reference TRBV7-2 and TRBJ2-3, reads GAGVSQSPSNKVTEKGKDVELRCDPISGHTALYWYRQSLGQGLEFLIYFQGNSAPDKSGLPSDRFSAERTGGSVSTLTIQRTQQEDSAVYLCASSLRQAESTDTQYFGPGTRLTVL.

V usage is TRBV6-2 or TRBV6-3 and J usage is TRBJ2-5, with D hard to call. Germline CDR1 is MNHEY and CDR2 is SVGEGT. The CDR3 has 16 amino acids. Deletions cut 2 bases from V and 5 bases from J, with 18 bases between. The CDR3 is CASSYGSRQLMETQYF. CDR3 nucleotide sequence: TGTGCCAGCAGTTACGGGTCCAGGCAGCTCATGGAGACCCAGTACTTC.

The CDR3 spells CASSQDHGLGEQYF. The CDR3 DNA is TGTGCCAGCAGCCAAGATCACGGTCTAGGGGAGCAGTACTTC. The chain is built from TRBV3-1 (or the pseudogene TRBV3-2) and TRBJ2-7; no clear D gene. Germline-derived CDR1 and CDR2 are LGHDT and YNNKEL (reference sequence). V lost 0 bases to trimming and J lost 7 bases, with 13 bases between them. This CDR3 is 14 amino acids long.